This TCR beta chain was found in a study of blood T cell repertoires in COVID-19. Study information: Samples came from the United States, Italy and Spain, spanning acute and convalescent COVID-19. In each case, the material was cDNA or gDNA derived from T cells, B-cell-depleted T cells, or PBMCs.

V lost 6 bases and J lost 0; bases outside the gene matches: 7. Germline V gives CDR1 MNHEY, CDR2 SVGAGI. The CDR3 is 15 amino acids. In the original analysis: Reference gene primer amplification in the assay estimated nucleated cell counts. Method: immunoSEQ multiplex PCR; TCRdb's copy keeps in-frame clones and lacks some. V, J and clone size were drawn from that table, and D and trimming were deduced from the DNA. In the table there are about 98,000 clones, about 90% of which are singletons. V is TRBV6-5 and J is TRBJ1-1; 7 bases line up with TRBD1. This clonotype originated in a man aged 65 to 79 with acute or convalescent COVID-19. Sequenced: peripheral blood. CDR3 sequence (DNA): TGTGCCAGCAGCGACAGGGCGTTGATGAACACTGAAGCTTTCTTT. This sequence encodes CASSDRALMNTEAFF.